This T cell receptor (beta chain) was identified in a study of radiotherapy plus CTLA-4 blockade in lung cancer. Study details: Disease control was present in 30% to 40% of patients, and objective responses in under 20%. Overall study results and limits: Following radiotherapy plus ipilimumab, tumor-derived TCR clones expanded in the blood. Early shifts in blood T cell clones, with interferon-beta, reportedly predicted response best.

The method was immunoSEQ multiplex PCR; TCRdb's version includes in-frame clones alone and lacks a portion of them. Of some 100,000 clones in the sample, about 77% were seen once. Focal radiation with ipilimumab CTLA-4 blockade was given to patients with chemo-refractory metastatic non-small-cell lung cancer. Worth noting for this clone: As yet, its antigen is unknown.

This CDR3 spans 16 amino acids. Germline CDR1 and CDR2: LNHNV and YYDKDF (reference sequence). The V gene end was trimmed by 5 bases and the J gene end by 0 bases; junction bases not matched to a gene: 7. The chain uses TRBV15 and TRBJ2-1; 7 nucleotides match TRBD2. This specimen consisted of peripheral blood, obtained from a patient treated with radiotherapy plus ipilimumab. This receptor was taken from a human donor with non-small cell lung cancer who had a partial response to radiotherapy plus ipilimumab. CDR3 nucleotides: TGTGCCACCAGCGGTAGCGGGTGGCGCTCCTACAATGAGCAGTTCTTC. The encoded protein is CATSGSGWRSYNEQFF.